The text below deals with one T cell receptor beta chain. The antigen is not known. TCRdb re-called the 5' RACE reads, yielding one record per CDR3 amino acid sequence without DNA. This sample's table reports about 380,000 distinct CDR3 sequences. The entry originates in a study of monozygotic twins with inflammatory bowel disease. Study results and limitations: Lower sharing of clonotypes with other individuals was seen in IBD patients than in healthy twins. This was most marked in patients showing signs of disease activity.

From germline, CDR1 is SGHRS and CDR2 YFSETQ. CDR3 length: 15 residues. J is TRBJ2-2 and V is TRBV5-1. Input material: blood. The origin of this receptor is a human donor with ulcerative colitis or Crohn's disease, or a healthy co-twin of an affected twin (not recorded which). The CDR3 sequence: CASSWGLRNTGELFF.